This T cell receptor beta chain was found in a study of blood T cell repertoires in COVID-19. Participants came from some 23 US areas, aged roughly 18 to 95 years. The data were produced by immunoSEQ multiplex PCR, yet TCRdb's version contains in-frame clones alone and is incomplete. The data contain approximately 300,000 clones, around nine tenths of them seen just once; the ten biggest clones take up less than 4%. Per germline, CDR1 SGHRS and CDR2 YFSETQ. The CDR3 runs to 16 residues. With 0 bases removed from V and 4 bases from J, the gap between germline ends came to 16 bases. The TCR originated in a woman in her 30s who had been exposed to COVID-19. The sequenced sample was PBMCs or T cells enriched from blood (not recorded which). The rearrangement links TRBV5-1 to TRBJ1-1; no definite D call. CDR3 nucleotide sequence: TGCGCCAGCAGCTTGGTTCCTTGGCCCGGGAGCACTGAAGCTTTCTTT. Protein sequence: CASSLVPWPGSTEAFF.